This is a list of T cell receptor beta chains from one sample in a study of CD8+ T cells in alopecia areata. Data came from immunoSEQ multiplex PCR; TCRdb stores just in-frame clones and leaves some out. The data contain 150,000 to 200,000 clones, 50% to 75% of them singletons. The specimen comprised CD4+ T cells sorted from blood, sampled at week 0. Receptors were obtained from a human donor with alopecia areata. Each CDR3 is given with its conserved first and last residue. D genes are given only for firm matches. Clone sizes are given selectively: once, few, many, or a class where the clone is expanded.

D: -; size: -; J: TRBJ1-2; V: TRBV4-1; DNA: TGCGCCAGCAGCCTCCGTCTGGTGGGGAGAGGCTATGGCTACACCTTC; CDR3: CASSLRLVGRGYGYTF
D: -; size: -; J: TRBJ2-7; V: TRBV20-1; DNA: TGCAGTGCTGCTCCCGGGGACAAGGAGTACTTC; CDR3: CSAAPGDKEYF
D: -; size: -; J: TRBJ2-5; V: TRBV15; DNA: TGTGCCACCAGCAGAGAACCTCCGATGTGGCAGAAGCAAGAGACCCAGTACTTC; CDR3: CATSREPPMWQKQETQYF
D: -; size: -; J: TRBJ1-5; V: TRBV6-5; DNA: TGTGCCAGCAGGGCAACAGGGAATCAGCCCCAGCATTTT; CDR3: CASRATGNQPQHF
D: -; size: few; J: TRBJ2-5; V: TRBV7-9; DNA: TGTGCCAGCAGCTTAAGCAGACAAGAGACCCAGTACTTC; CDR3: CASSLSRQETQYF
D: TRBD1; size: few; J: TRBJ2-7; V: TRBV29-1; DNA: TGCAGCGCCGCGACAGGGGTTGGCTCCTACGAGCAGTACTTC; CDR3: CSAATGVGSYEQYF
D: TRBD2; size: -; J: TRBJ2-1; V: TRBV5-1; DNA: TGCGCCAGCAGCTTGGTGGCAGCGGGGGGGTACAATGAGCAGTTCTTC; CDR3: CASSLVAAGGYNEQFF
D: TRBD2; size: few; J: TRBJ2-5; V: TRBV5-1; DNA: TGCGCCAGCAGCTCCCTAGCGGGGGATGAAGAGACCCAGTACTTC; CDR3: CASSSLAGDEETQYF
D: -; size: -; J: TRBJ1-2; V: TRBV20-1; DNA: TGCAGTGCTAACGCAGGACGGAGCTACACCTTC; CDR3: CSANAGRSYTF
D: -; size: few; J: TRBJ2-2; V: TRBV19; DNA: TGTGCCAGTAGTACAACATGGGCAGTGACCGGGGAGCTGTTTTTT; CDR3: CASSTTWAVTGELFF
D: -; size: -; J: TRBJ1-3; V: TRBV6-5; DNA: TGTGCCAGCAGCCGGACCGTGGGTGGAAACACCATATATTTT; CDR3: CASSRTVGGNTIYF
D: -; size: -; J: TRBJ1-5; V: TRBV4-1; DNA: TGCGCCAGCAGTGTAAGGAGTAATCAGCCCCAGCATTTT; CDR3: CASSVRSNQPQHF
D: -; size: -; J: TRBJ1-1; V: TRBV9; DNA: TGTGCCAGCAGCGTAGGTGAGCCCATGGGCACTGAAGCTTTCTTT; CDR3: CASSVGEPMGTEAFF
D: -; size: few; J: TRBJ2-7; V: TRBV5-1; DNA: TGCGCCAGCAACAGTGAACAGGGCTACGAGCAGTACTTC; CDR3: CASNSEQGYEQYF
D: -; size: -; J: TRBJ2-5; V: TRBV7-6; DNA: TGTGCCAGCAGCCGAGGTCAAGAGACCCAGTACTTC; CDR3: CASSRGQETQYF
D: -; size: -; J: TRBJ1-4; V: TRBV30; DNA: TGTGCCTGGAGTTCCCACCTTTTGGGGGGGCGCGGTGAAAAACTGTTTTTT; CDR3: CAWSSHLLGGRGEKLFF
D: TRBD1; size: -; J: TRBJ1-1; V: TRBV18; DNA: TGTGCCAGCTCCGACAGGGGAGGCACTGAAGCTTTCTTT; CDR3: CASSDRGGTEAFF
D: -; size: -; J: TRBJ1-2; V: TRBV5-6; DNA: TGTGCCAGCAGTTGGACAGCAGAAGGATTCACGGGGTATGGCTACACCTTC; CDR3: CASSWTAEGFTGYGYTF
D: -; size: -; J: TRBJ1-2; V: TRBV15; DNA: TGTGCCACCAGCAGAGACCAACCGGGGCCCATGTATGGCTACACCTTC; CDR3: CATSRDQPGPMYGYTF
D: -; size: -; J: TRBJ1-4; V: TRBV10-3; DNA: TGTGCCAAATCTAGAGGGGATGAAAAACTGTTTTTT; CDR3: CAKSRGDEKLFF
D: TRBD1; size: -; J: TRBJ2-5; V: TRBV2; DNA: TGTGCCAGCAGGGGTCCGGGACAGGGGGAAGAGACCCAGTACTTC; CDR3: CASRGPGQGEETQYF
D: TRBD1; size: many; J: TRBJ1-2; V: TRBV30; DNA: TGTGCCTTGAGGACAGGGTTAAACCGGGGGGATGGCTACACCTTC; CDR3: CALRTGLNRGDGYTF
D: -; size: -; J: TRBJ1-1; V: TRBV29-1; DNA: TGCAGCGTCCTACAGGTTATGAACACTGAAGCTTTCTTT; CDR3: CSVLQVMNTEAFF
D: -; size: -; J: TRBJ1-1; V: TRBV6-5; DNA: TGTGCCAGCTGCCTCCGGGTCGCGGGGAACACTGAAGCTTTCTTT; CDR3: CASCLRVAGNTEAFF
D: TRBD1; size: -; J: TRBJ1-5; V: TRBV30; DNA: TGTGCCTGGACACAGGGGGTAGGGCCCCAGCATTTT; CDR3: CAWTQGVGPQHF
D: -; size: -; J: TRBJ2-7; V: TRBV5-1; DNA: TGCGCCAGCAGCTTGGTAGACAGAGCCTACGAGCAGTACTTC; CDR3: CASSLVDRAYEQYF
D: -; size: -; J: TRBJ1-2; V: TRBV29-1; DNA: TGCAGCGTTGTGGGCTCGGGTGGCTACACCTTC; CDR3: CSVVGSGGYTF
D: -; size: few; J: TRBJ2-7; V: TRBV5-1; DNA: TGCGCCAGCAGCTTGGTGCGGTCCGGATACGAGCAGTACTTC; CDR3: CASSLVRSGYEQYF
D: TRBD2; size: once; J: TRBJ2-3; V: TRBV11-3; DNA: TGTGCCAGCAGCAAGCGGGGGGCTACTAGCACAGATACGCAGTATTTT; CDR3: CASSKRGATSTDTQYF
D: -; size: -; J: TRBJ1-1; V: TRBV29-1; DNA: TGCAGCGTTGTGCGGCTCACGAACACTGAAGCTTTCTTT; CDR3: CSVVRLTNTEAFF
D: -; size: -; J: TRBJ1-6; V: TRBV5-6; DNA: TGTGCCAGCAGATCGGGGGGGCGATCACCCCTCCACTTT; CDR3: CASRSGGRSPLHF
D: TRBD1; size: few; J: TRBJ2-6; V: TRBV6-5; DNA: TGTGCCAGCAGGGGACAGGGCTCTGGGGCCAACGTCCTGACTTTC; CDR3: CASRGQGSGANVLTF
D: TRBD1; size: -; J: TRBJ2-7; V: TRBV11-3; DNA: TGTGCCAGCAGCTTAGTGTGGACAGGCCTGGCCTACGAGCAGTACTTC; CDR3: CASSLVWTGLAYEQYF
D: -; size: -; J: TRBJ2-2; V: TRBV5-1; DNA: TGCGCCAGCAGCTTGGGAGACACCCACACCGGGGAGCTGTTTTTT; CDR3: CASSLGDTHTGELFF
D: -; size: -; J: TRBJ1-6; V: TRBV5-1; DNA: TGCGCCAGCAGCGTAAACGTGGATTCACCCCTCCACTTT; CDR3: CASSVNVDSPLHF
D: -; size: few; J: TRBJ2-5; V: TRBV29-1; DNA: TGCAGCGTTGAGAGTGCCGGGGAGACCCAGTACTTC; CDR3: CSVESAGETQYF
D: TRBD1; size: -; J: TRBJ1-2; V: TRBV29-1; DNA: TGCAGCGTTGATCAGGGGGTTGGCTACACCTTC; CDR3: CSVDQGVGYTF
D: -; size: -; J: TRBJ1-1; V: TRBV29-1; DNA: TGCAGCGTTCGGGACCAAATGAACACTGAAGCTTTCTTT; CDR3: CSVRDQMNTEAFF
D: -; size: few; J: TRBJ2-1; V: TRBV29-1; DNA: TGCAGCGTTGAGGGCCCAGCGACCAATGAGCAGTTCTTC; CDR3: CSVEGPATNEQFF
D: -; size: -; J: TRBJ2-3; V: TRBV27; DNA: TGTGCCAGCAGTCCCCAGGGCACAGATACGCAGTATTTT; CDR3: CASSPQGTDTQYF
D: TRBD1; size: few; J: TRBJ2-2; V: TRBV5-1; DNA: TGCGCCAGCAACGACGGACAGGGGACCGGGGAGCTGTTTTTT; CDR3: CASNDGQGTGELFF
D: -; size: -; J: TRBJ2-5; V: TRBV7-9; DNA: TGTGCCAGCAGCTTAGCGGGGGGCCATCAAGAGACCCAGTACTTC; CDR3: CASSLAGGHQETQYF
D: -; size: few; J: TRBJ2-7; V: TRBV6-5; DNA: TGTGCCAGCAGTTACCCCGGACAGTCGATCGAGCAGTACTTC; CDR3: CASSYPGQSIEQYF
D: TRBD1; size: -; J: TRBJ1-2; V: TRBV7-6; DNA: TGTGCCAGCAGCCCGACAGGGAACTATGGCTACACCTTC; CDR3: CASSPTGNYGYTF
D: -; size: -; J: TRBJ2-1; V: TRBV14; DNA: TGTGCCAGCAGCCAAGCCGGGCTAACCTACAATGAGCAGTTCTTC; CDR3: CASSQAGLTYNEQFF
D: -; size: few; J: TRBJ1-2; V: TRBV29-1; DNA: TGCAGCGTCGGGACCGCGAACTATGGCTACACCTTC; CDR3: CSVGTANYGYTF
D: -; size: -; J: TRBJ1-2; V: TRBV30; DNA: TGTGCCTGGAGTCGAAATGGCTACACCTTC; CDR3: CAWSRNGYTF
D: -; size: -; J: TRBJ1-2; V: TRBV30; DNA: TGTGCCTGGAGTTTACAGAGGGCGTCCGGGCGGTATGGCTACACCTTC; CDR3: CAWSLQRASGRYGYTF
D: -; size: few; J: TRBJ1-2; V: TRBV29-1; DNA: TGCAGCGTTGTGGACAACTATGGCTACACCTTC; CDR3: CSVVDNYGYTF
D: TRBD2; size: -; J: TRBJ2-3; V: TRBV4-2; DNA: TGTGCCAGCAGCCAAGAGCTAGCGGGGAGCACAGATACGCAGTATTTT; CDR3: CASSQELAGSTDTQYF
D: -; size: -; J: TRBJ1-1; V: TRBV5-6; DNA: TGTGCCAGCAGTTGGGACGGATTTATGAACACTGAAGCTTTCTTT; CDR3: CASSWDGFMNTEAFF
D: -; size: once; J: TRBJ2-3; V: TRBV29-1; DNA: TGCAGCGTTGAAAAAAACCCTCTGGTAGAAAGCACAGATACGCAGTATTTT; CDR3: CSVEKNPLVESTDTQYF
D: -; size: -; J: TRBJ2-3; V: TRBV2; DNA: TGTGCCAGCAGTGTAGGGGCAGATACGCAGTATTTT; CDR3: CASSVGADTQYF
D: TRBD1; size: -; J: TRBJ1-5; V: TRBV5-6; DNA: TGTGCCAGCAGCCAATTTTTGGACAGGGTGTATGGCAATCAGCCCCAGCATTTT; CDR3: CASSQFLDRVYGNQPQHF
D: -; size: -; J: TRBJ2-1; V: TRBV5-6; DNA: TGTGCCAGCAGTCTGAATGGGGGGATCAATGAGCAGTTCTTC; CDR3: CASSLNGGINEQFF
D: TRBD1; size: -; J: TRBJ1-2; V: TRBV7-9; DNA: TGTGCCAGCAGCTTTGTGGGGACAGGAGTCTATGGCTACACCTTC; CDR3: CASSFVGTGVYGYTF
D: -; size: few; J: TRBJ2-2; V: TRBV5-1; DNA: TGCGCCAGCAGCGTTGATCCGGCCGGCACCGGGGAGCTGTTTTTT; CDR3: CASSVDPAGTGELFF
D: TRBD1; size: -; J: TRBJ1-2; V: TRBV6-5; DNA: TGTGCCAGCAGCCCAGGGTTGGGACAGGGCTATGGCTACACCTTC; CDR3: CASSPGLGQGYGYTF
D: -; size: few; J: TRBJ1-5; V: TRBV19; DNA: TGTGCCAGTAATCGGGGCGAGGGCAATCAGCCCCAGCATTTT; CDR3: CASNRGEGNQPQHF